The T cell receptor beta chain described here comes from a study of esophageal squamous cell carcinoma under preoperative chemotherapy. Germline V gives CDR1 SGHAT, CDR2 FQDESV (reference sequence). Trimming took 5 bases from V and 8 from J; bases not matched to a gene: 10. This CDR3 is built from 14 residues. General study results and limits: Abundant clones tended to shrink rather than expand after paclitaxel-nedaplatin. Post-treatment tumor-infiltrating lymphocytes appeared partly derived from peripheral T cells migrating into the tumor. Tumor-infiltrating lymphocytes showed no significant post-chemotherapy TCR diversity increase, unlike peripheral T cells.

MiXCR, run by TCRdb on the PCR reads, gives a single entry per CDR3 protein. The table lists some 32,000 distinct CDR3 sequences, around 50% of them singletons. This clonotype has a count of ten or more. What it binds is not known. This sample's time point: after preoperative PTX-NDP chemotherapy. Before surgery, patients were given preoperative paclitaxel-nedaplatin chemotherapy. The chain combines TRBV11-1 with TRBJ2-3, with 7 bases aligning to TRBD1. Sample acquisition took place from a patient given preoperative chemotherapy. The TCR originated in a human donor with esophageal squamous cell carcinoma. The donor label of this sample is uncertain. CDR3 nucleotides: TGTGCCAGCAGCCCAGGGACAGCTGAAAGTACGCAGTATTTT. It codes for CASSPGTAESTQYF.